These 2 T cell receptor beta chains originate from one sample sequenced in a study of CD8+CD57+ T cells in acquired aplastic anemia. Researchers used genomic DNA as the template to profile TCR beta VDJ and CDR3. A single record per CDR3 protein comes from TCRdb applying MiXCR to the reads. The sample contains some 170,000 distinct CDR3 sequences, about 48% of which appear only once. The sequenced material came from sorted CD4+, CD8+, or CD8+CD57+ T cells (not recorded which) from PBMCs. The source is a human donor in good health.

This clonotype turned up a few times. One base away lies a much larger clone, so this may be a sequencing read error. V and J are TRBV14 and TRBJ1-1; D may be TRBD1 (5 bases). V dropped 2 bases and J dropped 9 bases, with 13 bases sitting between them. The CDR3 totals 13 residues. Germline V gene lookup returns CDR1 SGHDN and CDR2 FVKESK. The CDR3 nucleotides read TGTGCCAGCAGCCAAAGGCAAGCAGGGAAAGCTTTCTTT. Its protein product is CASSQRQAGKAFF.

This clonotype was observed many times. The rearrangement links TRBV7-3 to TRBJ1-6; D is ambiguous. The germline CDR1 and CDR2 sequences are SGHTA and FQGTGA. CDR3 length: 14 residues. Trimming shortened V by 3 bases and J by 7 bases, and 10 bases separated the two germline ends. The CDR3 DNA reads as TGTGCCAGCAGCTTTGGCGGAAACAATTCACCCCTCCACTTT. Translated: CASSFGGNNSPLHF.